Presented here are 28 T cell receptor beta chains from one specimen sequenced in a study of radiation and T cells in renal cell carcinoma. Repertoires were generated with immunoSEQ multiplex PCR, while TCRdb's copy carries only in-frame clones and drops some. The table lists roughly 150,000 clones, about 88% of them singletons. Time point reported: baseline pretreatment blood. Documented treatment: 15 Gy SBRT to primary tumor, nephrectomy 4 weeks later. The sequences come from blood, collected from a patient whose treatment included radiotherapy and nephrectomy. Source of these receptors: a woman in her 70s with renal cell carcinoma.

The chain links TRBV19 to TRBJ1-2; D perhaps matches TRBD1 (5 bases). This CDR3 spans 14 amino acids. Looked up from germline, CDR1 is LNHDA and CDR2 is SQIVND (reference sequence). Trimming took off 0 bases at V and 7 bases at J, with 12 bases between the two ends. CDR3 in amino acids: CASSIEKRGSGYTF. The CDR3 DNA sequence: TGTGCCAGTAGTATAGAAAAAAGGGGCAGTGGCTACACCTTC.

The rearrangement joins TRBV5-6 to TRBJ2-7; 9 bases are a match to TRBD1. Germline values: CDR1 SGHDT, CDR2 YYEEEE. The CDR3 runs 13 residues. Germline trimming cut 5 bases from V and 5 bases from J; bases unmatched to any gene: 5. The CDR3 region is CASSLQGAHEQYF. CDR3 coding DNA: TGTGCCAGCAGTTTACAGGGGGCCCACGAGCAGTACTTC.

This chain uses TRBV4-1 with TRBJ2-3, with 10 bases lining up with TRBD2. CDR3 length: 17 residues. Germline CDR1 reads MGHRA; CDR2 reads YSYEKL. The V gene end was trimmed by 3 bases and the J gene end by 4 bases; junction bases not matched to a gene: 10. For the CDR3, the DNA is TGCGCCAGCAGCCATGAGCGGGGGGGCCTGATCGCAGATACGCAGTATTTT. It yields the protein CASSHERGGLIADTQYF.

This chain uses TRBV5-1 with TRBJ2-3; no definite D call. This CDR3 region has 13 residues. CDR1 and CDR2 (germline): SGHRS, YFSETQ. The V and J ends lost 4 bases and 1 base respectively, with 7 bases between them. The CDR3 nucleotides read TGCGCCAGCAGCCTGCTAGGCACAGATACGCAGTATTTT. Encoded protein: CASSLLGTDTQYF.

The CDR3 DNA reads as TGTGCCAGCAGCGGGGGACAGTGGCATGAGCAGTTCTTC. Translated: CASSGGQWHEQFF. J is TRBJ2-1 and V is TRBV2; D is possibly TRBD1 (7 bases). The V gene lost 6 bases and the J gene lost 8 bases, with 14 bases spanning the gap. CDR1 is SNHLY, CDR2 FYNNEI, per germline. This CDR3 has 13 residues.

V and J are TRBV6-1 and TRBJ2-5; no firm D call. The CDR3 consists of 12 residues. Trimming cost V 3 bases and J 4 bases, with 6 bases left between them. The germline gives CDR1 MNHNS, CDR2 SASEGT. The CDR3 region has the DNA TGTGCCAGCAGTGATGCGGCAGAGACCCAGTACTTC. This encodes CASSDAAETQYF.

This sequence joins TRBV28 and TRBJ1-2; no clear D. The CDR3 has 10 amino acids. Germline V gives CDR1 MDHEN, CDR2 SYDVKM. The V end lost 8 bases, the J end lost 4 bases, and 5 bases lay between the germline ends. For the CDR3, the DNA is TGTGCCAGCGAGACCTATGGCTACACCTTC. Its translation is CASETYGYTF.

The rearrangement links TRBV28 to TRBJ2-7, with 7 positions matching TRBD1. With V trimmed by 5 bases and J by 4 bases, 11 bases remained unmatched. Germline CDR1 reads MDHEN; CDR2 reads SYDVKM. The CDR3 totals 15 residues. CDR3 loop: CASSQRDRMAYEQYF. The CDR3 bases are TGTGCCAGCAGTCAACGGGACAGAATGGCGTACGAGCAGTACTTC.

This chain joins TRBV7-2 and TRBJ2-2, with TRBD1 as a possible D gene (5 bases). The CDR3 covers 14 residues. Trimming stripped 8 bases from V and 4 bases from J, with 14 bases between. CDR1 and CDR2 from the germline V gene are SGHTA and FQGNSA. CDR3 nucleotide sequence: TGTGCCAGCGGCTCAGGGTCGAGCACCGGGGAGCTGTTTTTT. It encodes CASGSGSSTGELFF.

This chain uses TRBV7-8 with TRBJ2-2, with D tentatively TRBD2 (6 bases). Trimming pared 5 bases from V and 3 bases from J, leaving 10 bases between. From germline, CDR1 is SGHVS and CDR2 FQNEAQ. The CDR3 runs to 14 residues. The CDR3 DNA follows: TGTGCCAGCAGCCCCCGGGAGCACACCGGGGAGCTGTTTTTT. This codes for CASSPREHTGELFF. The whole variable domain, filled in from reference TRBV7-8 and TRBJ2-2, reads GAGVSQSPRYKVAKRGQDVALRCDPISGHVSLFWYQQALGQGPEFLTYFQNEAQLDKSGLPSDRFFAERPEGSVSTLKIQRTQQEDSAVYLCASSPREHTGELFFGEGSRLTVL.

This chain uses TRBV28 with TRBJ2-7, with 9 bases identical to TRBD2. The CDR3 loop spans 14 amino acids. After removal of 5 bases from V and 9 bases from J, the junction contained 11 bases not matched to a gene. CDR1 is MDHEN and CDR2 is SYDVKM in the germline V gene. CDR3 sequence (DNA): TGTGCCAGCAGTAGCGGGGGGCCCCCGGGCGGGCAGTACTTC. This sequence encodes CASSSGGPPGGQYF.

This clone turned up a few times. The gene calls are TRBV4-2 and TRBJ1-5; TRBD1 agrees at 10 bases. Germline CDR1 is LGHNA and CDR2 is YNFKEQ. V shed 4 bases and J 6 bases; nucleotides not matched to a gene: 0. This CDR3 contains 13 residues. The CDR3 sequence is CASSRTGGQPQHF. The CDR3 DNA reads as TGTGCCAGCAGCCGGACAGGGGGTCAGCCCCAGCATTTT.

This chain uses TRBV6-6 with TRBJ1-1, with a weak D call TRBD1 (5 bases). The CDR3 extends over 11 amino acids. From germline, CDR1 is MNHNY and CDR2 SVGAGI (reference sequence). V shed 4 bases and J shed 7 bases, with 7 bases lying between them. CDR3 in amino acids: CASSSTVEAFF. CDR3 nucleotides: TGTGCCAGCAGTTCGACAGTTGAAGCTTTCTTT.

This rearrangement joins TRBV28 to TRBJ2-2; 9 positions agree with TRBD1. V lost 0 bases, J lost 4 bases, and 3 bases stayed unmatched. Germline-derived CDR1 and CDR2 are MDHEN and SYDVKM. The CDR3 loop spans 16 amino acids. CDR3 bases: TGTGCCAGCAGTTTATGGGGACAGGGCGGCACCGGGGAGCTGTTTTTT. Amino acid sequence: CASSLWGQGGTGELFF.

The rearrangement uses TRBV5-4 and TRBJ2-1; possible D gene TRBD2, 6 bases. The CDR3 covers 16 residues. Trimming shortened V by 3 bases and J by 0 bases, and 13 bases separated the two germline ends. The germline V gene has CDR1 SGHNT and CDR2 YYREEE (reference sequence). CDR3 amino acids: CASSSPGGDSYNEQFF. The DNA of the CDR3 is TGTGCCAGCAGCTCCCCAGGCGGGGACTCCTACAATGAGCAGTTCTTC.

CDR3 sequence reads: CASSLEDSITDGYTF. CDR3 coding DNA: TGTGCCAGCAGCTTGGAGGACAGTATAACCGATGGCTACACCTTC. The J gene is TRBJ1-2, the V gene TRBV5-5; possible D gene TRBD1, 6 bases. The V end was cut by 0 bases, the J end by 6 bases, with 15 bases between. Germline lookup yields CDR1 SGHKS and CDR2 YYEKEE (reference sequence). This CDR3 spans 15 amino acids.

The gene calls are TRBV27 and TRBJ1-1, with D possibly being TRBD1 (6 bases). With 0 bases removed from V and 1 base from J, the gap between germline ends came to 6 bases. The germline CDR1 and CDR2 sequences are MNHEY and SMNVEV (reference sequence). The CDR3 length is 14 residues. The CDR3 reads CASSLSTGNTEAFF. CDR3 DNA: TGTGCCAGCAGTTTATCGACAGGGAACACTGAAGCTTTCTTT.

The chain couples TRBV15 to TRBJ1-5, with unresolved D. Germline lookup yields CDR1 LNHNV and CDR2 YYDKDF (reference sequence). The CDR3 extends over 17 amino acids. V lost 0 bases and J 0 bases, leaving 12 bases between the germline ends. The CDR3 sequence: CATSREVIGYSNQPQHF. The CDR3 DNA sequence: TGTGCCACCAGCAGAGAAGTGATAGGGTATAGCAATCAGCCCCAGCATTTT.

This rearrangement joins TRBV30 to TRBJ2-2, with D unresolved. This CDR3 spans 16 amino acids. Germline V gene sequence: CDR1 GTSNPN, CDR2 SVGIG (reference sequence). The germline V and J ends were trimmed by 0 bases and 4 bases, with 15 bases remaining between them. The CDR3 nucleotides read TGTGCCTGGAGTGTAGTTGGGGTAGATTTCACCGGGGAGCTGTTTTTT. Its protein is CAWSVVGVDFTGELFF.

CDR3 sequence: CASSMARSFTDTQYF. The CDR3 coding sequence is TGTGCCAGTAGTATGGCCCGGTCCTTCACAGATACGCAGTATTTT. V is TRBV19 and J is TRBJ2-3; the D is unclear. Germline-derived CDR1 and CDR2 are LNHDA and SQIVND (reference sequence). CDR3 length equals 15 residues. Between the trimmed V and J ends, which lost 3 bases and 2 bases, there was a span of 12 bases.

The gene calls are TRBV5-1 and TRBJ2-2; TRBD2 might be the D (5 bases). This CDR3 has 15 residues. Trimming stripped 0 bases from V and 4 bases from J, with 10 bases between. Germline loops: CDR1 SGHRS, CDR2 YFSETQ. CDR3 in DNA: TGCGCCAGCAGCTTGGGCGGACTGAGCACCGGGGAGCTGTTTTTT. Residues: CASSLGGLSTGELFF.

The CDR3 region has the DNA TGTGCCAGCAGGTTCAGAGGGTGGGATGGCTACACCTTC. It yields the protein CASRFRGWDGYTF. The chain couples TRBV5-8 to TRBJ1-2, with D unresolved. The CDR3 consists of 13 residues. Trimming shortened V by 5 bases and J by 6 bases, and 14 bases separated the two germline ends. Looked up from germline, CDR1 is SGHTS and CDR2 is YDEGEE. The full variable domain, with the rest looked up from reference TRBV5-8 and TRBJ1-2, is EAGVTQSPTHLIKTRGQQATLRCSPISGHTSVYWYQQALGLGLQFLLWYDEGEERNRGNFPPRFSGRQFPNYSSELNVNALELEDSALYLCASRFRGWDGYTFGSGTRLTVV.

This chain joins TRBV11-1 and TRBJ1-1, with TRBD1 identical over 7 bases. The CDR3 has 14 residues. Germline-derived CDR1 and CDR2 are SGHAT and FQDESV (reference sequence). The trim removed 4 bases at V and 0 bases at J, leaving 2 bases unmatched. The CDR3 DNA sequence: TGTGCCAGCAGCTCCGGGACAGTGAACACTGAAGCTTTCTTT. Amino acids: CASSSGTVNTEAFF.

The V gene is TRBV19, the J gene TRBJ1-2, with D hard to call. Germline CDR1 and CDR2: LNHDA and SQIVND (reference sequence). The length of the CDR3 is 12 residues. V was trimmed by 2 bases and J by 7 bases, leaving 8 bases between them. The CDR3 reads CASSIRGLGYTF. For the CDR3, the DNA is TGTGCCAGTAGTATAAGAGGGCTTGGCTACACCTTC.

The chain employs TRBV13 and TRBJ1-2, with TRBD1 matching 10 bases. The CDR3 is made up of 14 amino acids. Germline V lookup: CDR1 PRHDT, CDR2 FYEKMQ (reference sequence). V shed 4 bases and J 6 bases; nucleotides not matched to a gene: 5. The CDR3 protein is CASSSLGTGDGYTF. The CDR3 nucleotides read TGTGCCAGCAGCTCCCTTGGGACAGGGGATGGCTACACCTTC. Using reference TRBV13 and TRBJ1-2 for the parts outside the CDR3, the full variable domain is AAGVIQSPRHLIKEKRETATLKCYPIPRHDTVYWYQQGPGQDPQFLISFYEKMQSDKGSIPDRFSAQQFSDYHSELNMSSLELGDSALYFCASSSLGTGDGYTFGSGTRLTVV.

The rearrangement links TRBV6-5 to TRBJ1-1; 10 bases are shared with TRBD1. Germline lookup yields CDR1 MNHEY and CDR2 SVGAGI. Trimming took 2 bases from V and 4 from J; bases not matched to a gene: 7. CDR3 size: 16 residues. CDR3 in amino acids: CASSYRSRTGGTEAFF. The CDR3 DNA reads TGTGCCAGCAGTTACAGGTCCAGGACAGGGGGCACTGAAGCTTTCTTT.

V and J are TRBV7-6 and TRBJ1-2; D is possibly TRBD1 (5 bases). Germline V gene sequence: CDR1 SGHVS, CDR2 FNYEAQ. Trimming took off 5 bases at V and 9 bases at J, with 16 bases between the two ends. The CDR3 runs to 13 residues. This CDR3 is CASSRLAGESYTF. The CDR3 bases are TGTGCCAGCAGCCGTCTGGCGGGGGAAAGCTACACCTTC.

This clone was recorded only once. The rearrangement joins TRBV27 to TRBJ1-5; TRBD1 matches at 8 bases. The germline V gene encodes CDR1 MNHEY and CDR2 SMNVEV (reference sequence). The CDR3 length is 14 residues. The ends lost 1 base at V and 5 bases at J; junction bases unmatched: 1. CDR3 sequence: CASSLLTGDQPQHF. CDR3 in DNA: TGTGCCAGCAGTTTATTGACAGGGGATCAGCCCCAGCATTTT.